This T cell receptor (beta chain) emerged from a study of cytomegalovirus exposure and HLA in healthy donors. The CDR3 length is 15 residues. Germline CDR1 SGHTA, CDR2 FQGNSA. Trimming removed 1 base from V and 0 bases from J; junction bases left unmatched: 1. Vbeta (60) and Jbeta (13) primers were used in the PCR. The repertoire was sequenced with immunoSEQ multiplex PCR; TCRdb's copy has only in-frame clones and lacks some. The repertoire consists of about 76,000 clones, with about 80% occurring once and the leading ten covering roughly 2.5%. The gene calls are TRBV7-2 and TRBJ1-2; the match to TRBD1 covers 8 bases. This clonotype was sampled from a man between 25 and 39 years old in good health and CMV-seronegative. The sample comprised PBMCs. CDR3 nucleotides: TGTGCCAGCAGCTTAGGGACAGGGACTAACTATGGCTACACCTTC. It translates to CASSLGTGTNYGYTF.